The 25 T cell receptor beta chains below all came from one sample that was sequenced in a study of OX40 agonist ivuxolimab in advanced cancers. The method was immunoSEQ multiplex PCR; TCRdb's version includes in-frame clones alone and lacks a portion of them. The sample carries some 64,000 clones, around four fifths recorded once. The material was CD4+ or CD8+ T cells sorted from blood, obtained in a trial of the OX40 agonist ivuxolimab. The receptors were sampled from an adult with an advanced solid tumor such as melanoma, head and neck, liver or kidney cancer.

V usage is TRBV18 and J usage is TRBJ1-6; D perhaps matches TRBD1 (5 bases). The germline CDR1 and CDR2 sequences are KGHSH and LQKENI. The length of the CDR3 is 15 residues. V lost 4 bases to trimming and J lost 4 bases, with 11 bases between them. The CDR3 sequence is CASSQTGGYNSPLHF. The CDR3 DNA is TGTGCCAGCTCACAAACAGGAGGATATAATTCACCCCTCCACTTT. Full variable domain (missing parts from reference TRBV18 and TRBJ1-6): NAGVMQNPRHLVRRRGQEARLRCSPMKGHSHVYWYRQLPEEGLKFMVYLQKENIIDESGMPKERFSAEFPKEGPSILRIQQVVRGDSAAYFCASSQTGGYNSPLHFGNGTRLTVT.

The gene calls are TRBV19 and TRBJ1-1, with TRBD1 identical over 8 bases. Trimming at V came to 8 bases and at J to 0 bases, leaving 8 bases not matched to a gene. The CDR3 runs 15 residues. Germline-derived CDR1 and CDR2 are LNHDA and SQIVND (reference sequence). As DNA, the CDR3 is TGTGCCAGTTCTAACCGGGACAGGCTGAACACTGAAGCTTTCTTT. As protein: CASSNRDRLNTEAFF.

This clone was seen once. The gene calls are TRBV28 and TRBJ2-1, with a possible D match to TRBD2 (6 bases). Between the trimmed V and J ends, which lost 3 bases and 6 bases, there was a span of 15 bases. Germline CDR1 and CDR2: MDHEN and SYDVKM. This CDR3 is 15 amino acids long. The CDR3 here is CASSFVGGSGNEQFF. DNA of the CDR3: TGTGCCAGCAGTTTTGTGGGGGGATCCGGCAATGAGCAGTTCTTC.

This clone has just one count. This chain links TRBV12-5 with TRBJ2-3; perhaps D is TRBD1 or TRBD2 (5 bases each). The CDR3 is 16 amino acids. Trimming pared 0 bases from V and 6 bases from J, leaving 16 bases between. Germline V gives CDR1 LGHNT, CDR2 FRNRAP. The CDR3 spells CASGLVLSRGPDTQYF. CDR3 DNA sequence: TGTGCTAGTGGTTTGGTACTGTCTCGGGGCCCCGATACGCAGTATTTT. The whole variable domain, remainder taken from reference TRBV12-5 and TRBJ2-3, is DARVTQTPRHKVTEMGQEVTMRCQPILGHNTVFWYRQTMMQGLELLAYFRNRAPLDDSGMPKDRFSAEMPDATLATLKIQPSEPRDSAVYFCASGLVLSRGPDTQYFGPGTRLTVL.

J is TRBJ1-1 and V is TRBV6-5, with D unresolved. CDR1 MNHEY and CDR2 SVGAGI come from the germline V gene. Trimming cost V 4 bases and J 6 bases, with 9 bases left between them. CDR3 size: 12 residues. The CDR3 loop reads CASSSVTAEAFF. The CDR3 nucleotides are TGTGCCAGCAGTTCCGTTACGGCTGAAGCTTTCTTT.

The chain joins TRBV5-5 to TRBJ1-1; no definite D call. The V end lost 4 bases, the J end lost 7 bases, and 17 bases lay between the germline ends. The CDR3 totals 14 residues. Germline-derived CDR1 and CDR2 are SGHKS and YYEKEE (reference sequence). CDR3: CASSPSPGRVEAFF. Written as DNA, the CDR3 is TGTGCCAGCAGCCCCTCCCCCGGACGGGTTGAAGCTTTCTTT.

The rearrangement links TRBV6-6 to TRBJ2-2; the D is unclear. CDR1 is MNHNY and CDR2 is SVGAGI in the germline V gene (reference sequence). With 7 bases removed from V and 3 bases from J, the gap between germline ends came to 12 bases. The CDR3 extends over 14 amino acids. The CDR3 DNA sequence: TGTGCCAGCATCAAGGTCCCGGACACCGGGGAGCTGTTTTTT. This codes for CASIKVPDTGELFF.

The DNA for the CDR3 is TGTGCCAGCAGGTACAGCAATGAGCAGTTCTTC. Translating it yields CASRYSNEQFF. The rearrangement joins TRBV6-5 to TRBJ2-1; D is unresolved. Trimming cost V 6 bases and J 6 bases, with 6 bases left between them. Germline CDR1 and CDR2: MNHEY and SVGAGI. The CDR3 sequence is 11 residues long.

This clone was picked up a small number of times. V and J are TRBV7-9 and TRBJ1-2, with no clear D. The CDR3 length is 13 residues. V was pared by 5 bases and J by 4 bases, with 11 bases between. The germline V gene encodes CDR1 SEHNR and CDR2 FQNEAQ (reference sequence). CDR3 in DNA: TGTGCCAGCAGCCTACAAGGATTCTATGGCTACACCTTC. It translates to CASSLQGFYGYTF.

With respect to this clone: A read error may produce the germline difference seen at one junction end. The genes are TRBV7-7 and TRBJ2-7; 11 bases are shared with TRBD2. Per germline, CDR1 SSHAT and CDR2 FNYEAQ (reference sequence). The length of the CDR3 is 16 residues. CDR3 bases: TGTGCTAGCAGCTTAGCACTAGCGGGAGTTTCCTACGAGCAGTACTTC. It yields the protein CASSLALAGVSYEQYF.

This clone occurred once. As DNA, the CDR3 is TGTGCCAGCAGTACCGCCGGGCATAACTCTGGAAACACCATATATTTT. Protein product: CASSTAGHNSGNTIYF. The chain recombines TRBV6-9 with TRBJ1-3; no clear D gene. Trimming cost V 5 bases and J 0 bases, with 14 bases left between them. Germline assignment: CDR1 MNHGY and CDR2 SVAAGI. This CDR3 has 16 amino acids.

The J gene is TRBJ1-1, the V gene TRBV7-9; TRBD1 agrees at 8 bases. J lost 2 bases, V lost 8 bases, and 4 bases had no gene match. Per the germline V gene, CDR1 is SEHNR and CDR2 is FQNEAQ (reference sequence). The CDR3 loop spans 13 amino acids. The DNA for the CDR3 is TGTGCCAGCGGACAGGGAATTAACACTGAAGCTTTCTTT. Translating gives CASGQGINTEAFF.

This clone was detected only once. The V call is TRBV28, the J call TRBJ1-5, with no clear D. Germline CDR1 MDHEN, CDR2 SYDVKM. V was trimmed by 11 bases and J by 0 bases, leaving 11 bases between them. The CDR3 sequence is 13 residues long. The CDR3 reads CAHRKNSNQPQHF. Written as DNA, the CDR3 is TGTGCCCACAGAAAGAATAGCAATCAGCCCCAGCATTTT.

The chain has TRBV10-2 and TRBJ2-6; D uncertain. Trimming removed 1 base from V and 0 bases from J, with 4 bases in between. This CDR3 has 15 residues. Germline V gene sequence: CDR1 WSHSY, CDR2 SAAADI. The CDR3 reads CASSELGSGANVLTF. The CDR3 coding sequence is TGCGCCAGCAGTGAGTTGGGCTCTGGGGCCAACGTCCTGACTTTC.

The J gene is TRBJ2-7, the V gene TRBV19, with a possible D match to TRBD1 (5 bases). Trimming shortened V by 0 bases and J by 8 bases, and 14 bases separated the two germline ends. CDR1 and CDR2 (germline): LNHDA, SQIVND (reference sequence). This CDR3 contains 14 residues. The CDR3 loop is CASSIDGAEGKQYF. In DNA, the CDR3 is TGTGCCAGTAGTATAGATGGGGCGGAAGGCAAGCAGTACTTC.

V and J are TRBV2 and TRBJ2-5, with D unclear. The V and J ends lost 6 bases and 0 bases respectively, with 8 bases between them. The CDR3 loop spans 13 amino acids. CDR1 is SNHLY and CDR2 is FYNNEI in the germline V gene. Here the CDR3 DNA reads TGTGCCAGCAGGACACAGTACCAAGAGACCCAGTACTTC. This sequence encodes CASRTQYQETQYF.

The chain uses TRBV9 and TRBJ2-1, with 10 bases that match TRBD2. Trimming removed 1 base from V and 4 bases from J; junction bases left unmatched: 2. CDR1 is SGDLS and CDR2 is YYNGEE in the germline V gene. This CDR3 contains 15 residues. The CDR3 DNA reads as TGTGCCAGCAGCGTATTAGCGGGGGGTTACAATGAGCAGTTCTTC. Translated: CASSVLAGGYNEQFF.

The V gene is TRBV27, the J gene TRBJ2-7; unclear D gene. CDR1 and CDR2 (germline): MNHEY, SMNVEV (reference sequence). The CDR3 length is 15 residues. Trimming removed 2 bases at V and 3 bases at J, with 14 bases between. CDR3 amino acids: CASSLTGPWGYEQYF. CDR3 nucleotide sequence: TGTGCCAGCAGTTTAACTGGGCCCTGGGGCTACGAGCAGTACTTC.

This CDR3 is CASSILAGGPKTQYF. DNA of the CDR3: TGTGCCAGCAGTATACTAGCGGGAGGGCCTAAGACCCAGTACTTC. The chain carries TRBV6-6 and TRBJ2-5, with 13 nucleotides matching TRBD2. CDR3 length: 15 amino acids. CDR1 is MNHNY, CDR2 SVGAGI, per germline (reference sequence). Trimming removed 5 bases from V and 6 bases from J; junction bases left unmatched: 6.

J is TRBJ2-7 and V is TRBV4-3; TRBD2 agrees at 10 bases. V lost 5 bases, J lost 1 base, and 5 bases stayed unmatched. Germline CDR1 LGHNA, CDR2 YSLEER. The CDR3 runs to 15 residues. The CDR3 sequence is CASSELLAGSYEQYF. The CDR3 DNA sequence: TGCGCCAGCAGCGAATTACTAGCGGGGTCCTACGAGCAGTACTTC.

In regard to this clone: The junction and the germline gene differ at one end; a read error may be behind it. This rearrangement joins TRBV7-7 to TRBJ2-1; a possible D gene is TRBD2 (7 bases). The CDR3 consists of 13 residues. Germline V gene sequence: CDR1 SSHAT, CDR2 FNYEAQ (reference sequence). This chain's CDR3 is CASSSQTGGKQFF. In DNA form, the CDR3 reads TGTGCTAGCAGCTCGCAGACGGGGGGCAAGCAGTTCTTC.

This clone was detected only a few times. The chain employs TRBV9 and TRBJ2-2, with a weak D call TRBD2 (5 bases). Looked up from germline, CDR1 is SGDLS and CDR2 is YYNGEE. The CDR3 is 15 residues long. The ends were cut back, 4 bases at V and 1 base at J, with 11 bases in the middle. The CDR3 here is CASSRTDLNTGELFF. The CDR3 nucleotides are TGTGCCAGCAGCCGGACTGATTTGAACACCGGGGAGCTGTTTTTT.

V usage is TRBV2 and J usage is TRBJ1-4; 8 nucleotides agree with TRBD1. Germline V gives CDR1 SNHLY, CDR2 FYNNEI. This CDR3 contains 17 residues. The J segment lost 5 bases and the V segment lost 5 bases, leaving 13 bases of the junction unmatched. CDR3 residues: CASSLGQGFSINEKLFF. For the CDR3, the DNA is TGTGCCAGCAGTCTTGGACAGGGTTTCTCTATAAATGAAAAACTGTTTTTT.

V and J are TRBV27 and TRBJ2-7, with D possibly matching TRBD1 (6 bases). The ends were cut back, 5 bases at V and 5 bases at J, with 22 bases in the middle. The CDR3 extends over 16 amino acids. Germline V CDR1 and CDR2: MNHEY, SMNVEV (reference sequence). CDR3 in amino acids: CASSPPWGREKDEQYF. The CDR3 region has the DNA TGTGCCAGCAGTCCGCCGTGGGGGCGAGAAAAGGACGAGCAGTACTTC.

The chain carries TRBV30 and TRBJ1-2, with TRBD1 as a possible D gene (6 bases). Trimming cost V 3 bases and J 4 bases, with 12 bases left between them. The CDR3 is 13 amino acids. Per the germline V gene, CDR1 is GTSNPN and CDR2 is SVGIG (reference sequence). CDR3: CAWSQDSPYGYTF. DNA of the CDR3: TGTGCCTGGAGCCAGGACAGCCCCTATGGCTACACCTTC.